One TCR beta chain is described in this entry. Its matching antigen is unknown. Germline V CDR1 and CDR2: DFQATT, SNEGSKA (reference sequence). This CDR3 has 12 residues. Template switching appended UMIs that held a 6-nucleotide sample barcode. TCRdb re-called the 5' RACE reads; every CDR3 protein appears as one record, without DNA. The sample table includes some 170,000 distinct CDR3 sequences. The sample originates from a study of monozygotic twins with inflammatory bowel disease. Study-wide findings and caveats: Reduced clonotype sharing with other individuals was observed in IBD patients relative to healthy twins, especially with disease activity. No separation of different T cell subtypes was possible. Support was lacking for any single strong IBD-associated signal or clonotype.

The chain couples TRBV20-1 to TRBJ1-2. The TCR sequence derives from a human donor with ulcerative colitis or Crohn's disease, or a healthy co-twin of an affected twin (not recorded which). Sequencing was carried out using blood. CDR3 loop: CSASDTNYGYTF.